These 17 T cell receptor beta chains were sequenced from one sample in a study of T cells in Graves' hyperthyroidism and ophthalmopathy. Using RNA transcripts as the source, TCR beta CDR3 regions were amplified. When the TCR CDR3 underwent first-round RT-PCR, the HTBI primer set was used. TCRdb re-called the multiplex PCR reads with MiXCR, one entry per CDR3 protein. The profile shows about 540,000 distinct CDR3 sequences, approximately 44% of them singletons. Material: peripheral blood or thyroid tissue (not recorded which). The receptor source for this set is a woman younger than 35 with Graves' hyperthyroidism.

As to this clonotype: An end of the junction differs from the germline gene, which may be a read error. This chain uses TRBV20-1 with TRBJ2-6; TRBD2 agrees at 8 bases. Germline V gene lookup returns CDR1 DFQATT and CDR2 SNEGSKA (reference sequence). This CDR3 is built from 14 residues. CDR3 protein: CSARGSGGAYVLTF. The CDR3 coding sequence is TGCAGTGCTAGGGGTTCGGGAGGGGCCTACGTCCTGACTTTC.

The sample holds many counts of this clonotype. V usage is TRBV6-5 and J usage is TRBJ1-2, with 8 bases fitting TRBD1. Trimming at V came to 2 bases and at J to 8 bases, leaving 7 bases not matched to a gene. Germline V CDR1 and CDR2: MNHEY, SVGAGI. The CDR3 is made up of 14 amino acids. CDR3 region: CASSYTRGQRGYTF. The CDR3 DNA follows: TGTGCCAGCAGTTACACCAGGGGGCAGCGGGGCTACACCTTC.

This clonotype was counted at least ten times. The V call is TRBV7-8, the J call TRBJ1-6; D gene unclear. The germline V gene has CDR1 SGHVS and CDR2 FQNEAQ. The germline V and J ends were trimmed by 0 bases and 7 bases, with 7 bases remaining between them. The CDR3 runs 14 residues. The CDR3, as DNA: TGTGCCAGCAGCTTAGCGCTCTGGAATTCACCCCTCCACTTT. Translated: CASSLALWNSPLHF.

The rearrangement joins TRBV6-6 to TRBJ1-1, with 7 bases identical to TRBD1. The V and J ends lost 5 bases and 4 bases, in that order; junction bases with no gene match: 22. The CDR3 has 19 residues. Per germline, CDR1 MNHNY and CDR2 SVGAGI (reference sequence). CDR3 amino acids: CASSEGTGDSGFGVTEAFF. DNA for the CDR3: TGTGCCAGCAGTGAAGGCACTGGGGACAGTGGGTTCGGTGTCACTGAAGCTTTCTTT.

This sequence joins TRBV20-1 and TRBJ2-7, with TRBD2 matching 10 bases. Germline loops: CDR1 DFQATT, CDR2 SNEGSKA (reference sequence). V gave up 1 base and J gave up 7 bases; unmatched junction bases: 10. The CDR3 contains 15 residues. The CDR3 loop is CSARVPSGSLSEQYF. CDR3 coding DNA: TGCAGTGCTAGAGTACCTAGCGGGAGTTTGAGTGAGCAGTACTTC.

Comment on this clonotype: A read error is possible here, since a much larger clone lies one base away. The chain uses TRBV7-7 and TRBJ2-5; D is unclear. Germline CDR1 is SSHAT and CDR2 is FNYEAQ (reference sequence). This CDR3 is built from 15 residues. This CDR3 reads CASSLRLVPQETQYF. CDR3 sequence (DNA): TGTGCTAGCAGCCTCCGCTTAGTACCGCAAGAGACCCAGTACTTC.

This clonotype was detected ten times or more. The V gene is TRBV2, the J gene TRBJ1-3; D is ambiguous. Between the trimmed V and J ends, which lost 3 bases and 4 bases, there was a span of 13 bases. The CDR3 length is 15 residues. CDR1 SNHLY and CDR2 FYNNEI come from the germline V gene. This CDR3 reads CASSEPASSGNTIYF. CDR3 nucleotide sequence: TGTGCCAGCAGTGAGCCAGCTAGTTCGGGAAACACCATATATTTT.

The chain carries TRBV12-3 or TRBV12-4 and TRBJ1-2; D is undetermined. The V and J ends lost 1 base and 13 bases respectively, with 16 bases between them. This CDR3 contains 13 residues. The CDR3 nucleotides read TGTGCCAGCAGTTTAGTGGGGTTAGACGCGGCCACCTTC. Its protein is CASSLVGLDAATF.

This clonotype was detected ten times or more. The chain employs TRBV2 and TRBJ2-7, with D unresolved. V was shortened by 2 bases and J by 7 bases, with 9 bases between the two germline ends. The CDR3 consists of 12 residues. CDR1 is SNHLY, CDR2 FYNNEI, per germline. The CDR3 is CASSETLREQYF. The CDR3 DNA reads TGTGCCAGCAGTGAAACCCTCCGGGAGCAGTACTTC.

V is TRBV10-2 and J is TRBJ1-5; no clear D. CDR3 size: 13 residues. V dropped 6 bases and J dropped 13 bases, with 19 bases sitting between them. Germline CDR1 and CDR2: WSHSY and SAAADI. The CDR3 sequence is CASSQVRDSNQHF. Written as DNA, the CDR3 is TGCGCCAGCAGCCAAGTAAGGGATAGCAATCAGCATTTT.

Note on this clonotype: The germline gene is not matched at one end of the junction; a read error may be the cause. The V and J genes are TRBV12-3 or TRBV12-4 and TRBJ2-6; the D gene is possibly TRBD1 (6 bases). The CDR3 consists of 13 residues. The CDR3 region is CASLGEGGNVLTF. The CDR3 DNA reads as TGTGCCAGCCTAGGGGAAGGGGGCAACGTCCTGACTTTC.

This clonotype was observed many times. The chain employs TRBV6-1 and TRBJ2-5; the D gene is possibly TRBD1 (5 bases). Germline loops: CDR1 MNHNS, CDR2 SASEGT. This CDR3 region has 14 residues. Trimming stripped 6 bases from V and 3 bases from J, with 14 bases between. The CDR3 DNA is TGTGCCAGCAGATCGACAGTCCGGGAAGAGACCCAGTACTTC. Protein: CASRSTVREETQYF.

The table lists this clonotype with a few counts. The CDR3 protein is CASSERDSKYEQYF. In nucleotides, the CDR3 is TGTGCCAGCAGTGAACGGGACAGTAAATACGAGCAGTACTTC. V and J are TRBV6-2 or TRBV6-3 and TRBJ2-7, with 7 bases matching TRBD1. The germline V gene encodes CDR1 MNHEY and CDR2 SVGEGT. Trimming removed 5 bases from V and 4 bases from J; junction bases left unmatched: 8. The CDR3 consists of 14 residues.

In its sample, this clonotype was seen a few times. The chain employs TRBV2 and TRBJ2-3, with 9 bases lining up with TRBD1. With V trimmed by 1 base and J by 1 base, 0 bases remained unmatched. This CDR3 region has 15 residues. Germline assignment: CDR1 SNHLY and CDR2 FYNNEI. The CDR3 reads CASSEGDRGTDTQYF. The DNA for the CDR3 is TGTGCCAGCAGTGAAGGGGACAGGGGCACAGATACGCAGTATTTT.

The V call is TRBV5-1, the J call TRBJ2-7; no clear D gene. Looked up from germline, CDR1 is SGHRS and CDR2 is YFSETQ. Trimming removed 3 bases from V and 5 bases from J, with 9 bases in between. The CDR3 loop spans 12 amino acids. The CDR3 DNA is TGCGCCAGCAGCTGGGCCGCCCACGAGCAGTACTTC. It is translated as CASSWAAHEQYF. Complete variable domain (other parts from reference TRBV5-1 and TRBJ2-7): KAGVTQTPRYLIKTRGQQVTLSCSPISGHRSVSWYQQTPGQGLQFLFEYFSETQRNKGNFPGRFSGRQFSNSRSEMNVSTLELGDSALYLCASSWAAHEQYFGPGTRLTVT.

This clonotype was recorded at least ten times. The V gene is TRBV6-5, the J gene TRBJ1-2, with 7 bases fitting TRBD1. The germline V gene encodes CDR1 MNHEY and CDR2 SVGAGI. Trimming removed 3 bases from V and 5 bases from J; junction bases left unmatched: 3. The CDR3 contains 13 residues. CDR3 region: CASSYRDRYGYTF. In nucleotides, the CDR3 is TGTGCCAGCAGTTATCGGGACAGATATGGCTACACCTTC.

The J gene is TRBJ2-5, the V gene TRBV12-3 or TRBV12-4; 10 nucleotides line up with TRBD2. This CDR3 is 14 amino acids long. Trimming removed 5 bases from V and 5 bases from J; junction bases left unmatched: 5. CDR3: CASSPSGSLETQYF. The CDR3 DNA sequence: TGTGCCAGCAGTCCTAGCGGGAGTTTGGAGACCCAGTACTTC.